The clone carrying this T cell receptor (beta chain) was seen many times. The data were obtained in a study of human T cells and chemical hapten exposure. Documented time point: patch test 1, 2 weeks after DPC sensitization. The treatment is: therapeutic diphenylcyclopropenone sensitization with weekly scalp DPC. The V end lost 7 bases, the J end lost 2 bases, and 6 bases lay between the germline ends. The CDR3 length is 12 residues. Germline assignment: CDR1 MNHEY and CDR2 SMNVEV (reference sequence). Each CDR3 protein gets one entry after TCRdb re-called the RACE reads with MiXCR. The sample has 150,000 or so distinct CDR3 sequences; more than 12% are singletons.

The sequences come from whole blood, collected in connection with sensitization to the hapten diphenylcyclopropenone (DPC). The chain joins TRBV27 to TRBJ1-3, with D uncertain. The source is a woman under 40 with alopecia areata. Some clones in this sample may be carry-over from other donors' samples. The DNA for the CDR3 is TGTGCCAGCACCGTGCCTGGAAACACCATATATTTT. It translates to CASTVPGNTIYF.